Presented here are 27 T cell receptor beta chains from one specimen sequenced in a study of T cell changes during pregnancy in multiple sclerosis. Method: immunoSEQ multiplex PCR; TCRdb's copy keeps in-frame clones and lacks some. Of approximately 51,000 clones in the sample, around 94% were seen once. Source: CD4+ T cells from peripheral blood mononuclear cells, taken in the second trimester of pregnancy. All receptors derive from a female donor with multiple sclerosis, enrolled in a pregnancy study.

The V call is TRBV25-1, the J call TRBJ1-6; 10 bases map to TRBD1. Germline trimming cut 1 base from V and 9 bases from J; bases unmatched to any gene: 3. CDR1 is MGHDK, CDR2 SYGVNS, per germline. CDR3 length: 15 residues. The DNA for the CDR3 is TGTGCCAGCAGTGAATCCGGGACAGGGGCTTCACCCCTCCACTTT. It yields the protein CASSESGTGASPLHF. The variable domain in full, completed from reference TRBV25-1 and TRBJ1-6, reads EADIYQTPRYLVIGTGKKITLECSQTMGHDKMYWYQQDPGMELHLIHYSYGVNSTEKGDLSSESTVSRIRTEHFPLTLESARPSHTSQYLCASSESGTGASPLHFGNGTRLTVT.

This clone came up once. The CDR3 reads CASSPGLSGGGQDTQYF. CDR3 nucleotide sequence: TGTGCCAGCTCACCGGGCCTTAGCGGGGGGGGACAAGATACGCAGTATTTT. This chain uses TRBV18 with TRBJ2-3; 11 nucleotides align to TRBD2. Germline CDR1 is KGHSH and CDR2 is LQKENI. The CDR3 contains 17 residues. The V gene end was trimmed by 3 bases and the J gene end by 5 bases; junction bases not matched to a gene: 10.

This rearrangement joins TRBV6-1 to TRBJ1-3, with TRBD1 identical over 9 bases. This CDR3 spans 15 amino acids. V shed 6 bases, J shed 0 bases, and the junction held 3 bases outside the gene matches. Germline V gene sequence: CDR1 MNHNS, CDR2 SASEGT. CDR3 in amino acids: CASRGQGVSGNTIYF. The CDR3 bases are TGTGCCAGCAGGGGACAGGGTGTCTCTGGAAACACCATATATTTT.

The chain links TRBV5-4 to TRBJ1-1, with D maybe TRBD1 (6 bases). Germline V gene data show CDR1 as SGHNT and CDR2 as YYREEE (reference sequence). V lost 3 bases, J lost 1 base, and 10 bases lay in between. The CDR3 totals 14 residues. CDR3 nucleotides: TGTGCCAGCAGCTCCCGGGGACAGAACACTGAAGCTTTCTTT. Its protein product is CASSSRGQNTEAFF.

This clone was counted a single time. The genes are TRBV7-6 and TRBJ2-3, with D perhaps matching TRBD2 (5 bases). V was cut by 1 base and J by 0 bases, with 8 bases left in between. The CDR3 sequence is 15 residues long. CDR1 SGHVS and CDR2 FNYEAQ come from the germline V gene. The CDR3 sequence is CASSLGRTSTDTQYF. The DNA of the CDR3 is TGTGCCAGCAGCTTAGGCAGGACTAGCACAGATACGCAGTATTTT.

V usage is TRBV11-3 and J usage is TRBJ1-5; D remains unclear. This CDR3 comprises 14 residues. Germline V gives CDR1 SGHNT, CDR2 YENEEA. Trimming took 1 base from V and 3 from J, leaving 7 bases between them. This CDR3 reads CASSLGRLNQPQHF. The CDR3 nucleotides are TGTGCCAGCAGCTTAGGGCGGCTCAATCAGCCCCAGCATTTT.

This chain uses TRBV19 with TRBJ2-2; a possible D gene is TRBD1 (5 bases). Between the trimmed V and J ends, which lost 7 bases and 4 bases, there was a span of 16 bases. The CDR3 runs to 15 residues. Germline CDR1 is LNHDA and CDR2 is SQIVND (reference sequence). The CDR3 region is CASKAEVDITGELFF. The DNA of the CDR3 is TGTGCCAGTAAGGCCGAGGTGGACATCACCGGGGAGCTGTTTTTT.

The chain joins TRBV30 to TRBJ1-5; D gene ambiguous. The CDR3 sequence is 12 residues long. Trimming took off 1 base at V and 4 bases at J, with 5 bases between the two ends. The germline CDR1 and CDR2 sequences are GTSNPN and SVGIG (reference sequence). The CDR3 nucleotides are TGTGCCTGGAGTGCCAGTAATCAGCCCCAGCATTTT. Translating it yields CAWSASNQPQHF.

The V and J genes are TRBV7-8 and TRBJ2-3; TRBD1 agrees at 8 bases. Germline CDR1 reads SGHVS; CDR2 reads FQNEAQ. Trimming cost V 5 bases and J 5 bases; bases outside gene matches: 12. The CDR3 totals 16 residues. CDR3 residues: CASSLRGQGQKDTQYF. The DNA for the CDR3 is TGTGCCAGCAGCCTACGTGGACAGGGCCAAAAAGATACGCAGTATTTT.

The rearrangement joins TRBV5-1 to TRBJ1-2; D may be TRBD1 (6 bases). V lost 4 bases and J lost 4, with 17 bases in between. The CDR3 loop spans 15 amino acids. The germline V gene has CDR1 SGHRS and CDR2 YFSETQ. Here the CDR3 DNA reads TGCGCCAGCAGCCCCACAGGGATCATAGGCTATGGCTACACCTTC. This codes for CASSPTGIIGYGYTF.

The chain employs TRBV30 and TRBJ1-5; D is ambiguous. This CDR3 spans 14 amino acids. CDR1 is GTSNPN, CDR2 SVGIG, per germline (reference sequence). V lost 3 bases, J lost 4 bases, and 13 bases lay in between. CDR3 loop: CAWSAGLTNQPQHF. DNA of the CDR3: TGTGCCTGGAGCGCAGGACTCACTAATCAGCCCCAGCATTTT.

V and J are TRBV6-5 and TRBJ2-7; tentatively, D is TRBD2 (6 bases). Germline V CDR1 and CDR2: MNHEY, SVGAGI. Between the trimmed V and J ends, which lost 4 bases and 2 bases, there was a span of 15 bases. The CDR3 is made up of 15 amino acids. The chain's CDR3 is CASSSPGGGTYEQYF. The CDR3 nucleotides read TGTGCCAGCAGTTCCCCGGGTGGAGGGACCTACGAGCAGTACTTC.

The V gene is TRBV5-1, the J gene TRBJ2-2; perhaps TRBD2 as D (7 bases). Trimming took off 6 bases at V and 9 bases at J, with 15 bases between the two ends. Germline assignment: CDR1 SGHRS and CDR2 YFSETQ. CDR3 length: 13 residues. The CDR3 is CASIGGRIRELFF. The CDR3 nucleotides read TGCGCCAGCATCGGGGGGCGTATCAGGGAGCTGTTTTTT.

The gene calls are TRBV19 and TRBJ2-1; 8 bases fit TRBD1. CDR1 and CDR2 from the germline V gene are LNHDA and SQIVND (reference sequence). J was trimmed by 10 bases and V by 6 bases; bases with no gene match: 20. CDR3 length: 17 residues. The CDR3 is CASSRSGQGANRREQFF. CDR3 in DNA: TGTGCCAGTAGCCGATCGGGGCAGGGGGCAAATCGGCGAGAGCAGTTCTTC.

CDR3 coding DNA: TGTGCCAGCAGCGCCACGACAGGGCTCGGTTATGGCTACACCTTC. It yields the protein CASSATTGLGYGYTF. The V gene is TRBV7-2, the J gene TRBJ1-2, with TRBD1 matching over 7 bases. J gave up 5 bases and V 5 bases, and 11 bases lay outside the gene matches. Looked up from germline, CDR1 is SGHTA and CDR2 is FQGNSA. The CDR3 has 15 amino acids.

The genes are TRBV29-1 and TRBJ2-1; D perhaps matches TRBD1 (6 bases). CDR3 length equals 16 residues. The V gene's germline CDR1 is SQVTM and CDR2 ANQGSEA. Trimming took 6 bases from V and 10 from J, leaving 28 bases between them. The DNA of the CDR3 is TGCAGCGTCTCGTCCCTCCGCGGACAGTTGCCTAGGGAGCAGTTCTTC. This codes for CSVSSLRGQLPREQFF.

The chain employs TRBV5-1 and TRBJ2-2; 10 nucleotides match TRBD1. J was trimmed by 6 bases and V by 5 bases; bases with no gene match: 10. The CDR3 has 16 residues. Germline CDR1 SGHRS, CDR2 YFSETQ. This CDR3 reads CASRSTGGREAGELFF. CDR3 DNA: TGCGCCAGCAGATCGACAGGGGGCAGGGAAGCCGGGGAGCTGTTTTTT.

This chain links TRBV9 with TRBJ1-6, with D perhaps matching TRBD1 (6 bases). The CDR3 totals 14 residues. Germline V CDR1 and CDR2: SGDLS, YYNGEE. V shed 0 bases and J shed 7 bases, with 8 bases lying between them. The DNA for the CDR3 is TGTGCCAGCAGCGTAGCAGGGGCCAATTCACCCCTCCACTTT. This sequence encodes CASSVAGANSPLHF.

The sample holds one count of this clone. The chain combines TRBV2 with TRBJ2-7, with TRBD2 matching over 8 bases. CDR1 and CDR2 from the germline V gene are SNHLY and FYNNEI. V lost 2 bases to trimming and J lost 2 bases; unmatched junction nucleotides: 2. CDR3 length equals 14 residues. The CDR3 region is CASSELAGPYEQYF. Here the CDR3 DNA reads TGTGCCAGCAGTGAATTAGCGGGGCCCTACGAGCAGTACTTC.

The gene calls are TRBV6-1 and TRBJ1-5; D gene ambiguous. Germline V CDR1 and CDR2: MNHNS, SASEGT. There are 15 residues in the CDR3. With 6 bases removed from V and 1 base from J, the gap between germline ends came to 13 bases. Here the CDR3 reads CASRAQHMSNQPQHF. The CDR3, as DNA: TGTGCCAGCAGGGCCCAACATATGAGCAATCAGCCCCAGCATTTT.

The chain employs TRBV5-5 and TRBJ2-7; 9 positions match TRBD1. CDR1 is SGHKS, CDR2 YYEKEE, per germline (reference sequence). The V segment lost 2 bases and the J segment 6 bases; nucleotides outside the gene matches: 15. The CDR3 extends over 17 amino acids. The CDR3 sequence: CASSFQLTGTGLLEQYF. The DNA for the CDR3 is TGTGCCAGCAGCTTCCAGCTGACCGGGACAGGGCTTCTCGAGCAGTACTTC.

The chain links TRBV19 to TRBJ1-3, with TRBD1 matching 10 bases. V shed 2 bases, J shed 2 bases, and the junction held 15 bases outside the gene matches. There are 20 residues in the CDR3. Germline CDR1 and CDR2: LNHDA and SQIVND (reference sequence). The CDR3 sequence: CASSILGRDRGVRPGNTIYF. The CDR3 bases are TGTGCCAGTAGTATATTGGGCCGGGACAGGGGCGTTAGACCTGGAAACACCATATATTTT.

The chain joins TRBV5-1 to TRBJ1-2; 9 bases align to TRBD1. Per the germline V gene, CDR1 is SGHRS and CDR2 is YFSETQ. The CDR3 extends over 15 amino acids. Losses at the gene ends were 2 bases for V and 7 bases for J; bases not matched to a gene: 9. The DNA for the CDR3 is TGCGCCAGCAGCTTTACAGGGGGCGCTTCTAGTGGCTACACCTTC. The encoded protein is CASSFTGGASSGYTF.

The chain joins TRBV27 to TRBJ2-3; D is ambiguous. V was trimmed by 6 bases and J by 1 base, leaving 8 bases between them. The length of the CDR3 is 13 residues. Germline CDR1 and CDR2: MNHEY and SMNVEV (reference sequence). DNA for the CDR3: TGTGCCAGCAGGACTTGGGGCACAGATACGCAGTATTTT. Encoded protein: CASRTWGTDTQYF.

The chain has TRBV6-1 and TRBJ1-1, with D tentatively TRBD1 (6 bases). The V gene's germline CDR1 is MNHNS and CDR2 SASEGT. Trimming took 3 bases from V and 4 from J, leaving 15 bases between them. This CDR3 is built from 15 residues. The DNA of the CDR3 is TGTGCCAGCAGTGAGCGGACAGCCCTAGGCACTGAAGCTTTCTTT. Protein product: CASSERTALGTEAFF.

The DNA for the CDR3 is TGTGCCAGCAGCTTGGACACCTATGGCTACACCTTC. It specifies CASSLDTYGYTF. V and J are TRBV5-6 and TRBJ1-2; D unclear. This CDR3 is 12 amino acids long. V was trimmed by 0 bases and J by 4 bases, leaving 4 bases between them. Germline V lookup: CDR1 SGHDT, CDR2 YYEEEE.

In its sample, this clone was seen a few times. The V and J genes are TRBV29-1 and TRBJ1-1, with 10 bases matching TRBD1. Germline CDR1 reads SQVTM; CDR2 reads ANQGSEA. The ends lost 7 bases at V and 2 bases at J; junction bases unmatched: 4. The CDR3 covers 13 residues. The CDR3, as DNA: TGCAGCGGGGGACAGGGGTTTAACACTGAAGCTTTCTTT. It is translated as CSGGQGFNTEAFF.